A selection of T cell receptor beta chains follows, all from one sample in a study of radiotherapy plus CTLA-4 blockade in lung cancer. Clones were sequenced by immunoSEQ multiplex PCR, and TCRdb holds only the in-frame ones, with some missing. The repertoire has approximately 100,000 clones, 82% of them found once; the top ten carry around 3.6%. Specimen: peripheral blood, collected from a patient treated with radiotherapy plus ipilimumab. Receptors were obtained from a human donor with non-small cell lung cancer who had a partial response to radiotherapy plus ipilimumab. CDR3s include the opening cysteine and the closing phenylalanine or tryptophan. A D gene is named only where the DNA matches it firmly. Where a row states a size, it is once, few, many or the class of an expanded clone; other rows omit it.

TRBV5-4	NA	NA	TRBJ2-7	CASSLEGVWEQYF	TGTGCCAGCAGCTTGGAGGGAGTTTGGGAGCAGTACTTC
TRBV5-5	NA	TRBD1	TRBJ1-1	CASSLVLDRVEAFF	TGTGCCAGCAGCTTGGTTCTGGACAGGGTGGAAGCTTTCTTT
TRBV5-5	NA	NA	TRBJ2-1	CASSSGQGYEQFF	TGTGCCAGCAGCTCCGGACAAGGGTATGAGCAGTTCTTC
TRBV6-5	NA	TRBD2	TRBJ2-7	CASNVAGAGSEQYF	TGTGCCAGCAACGTAGCGGGAGCAGGGTCCGAGCAGTACTTC
TRBV7-9	NA	NA	TRBJ2-4	CASTLGGFSGNIQYF	TGTGCCAGCACCTTGGGTGGGTTTAGCGGAAACATTCAGTACTTC
TRBV27	NA	NA	TRBJ2-2	CASSPLSAVAGELFF	TGTGCCAGCAGCCCACTATCCGCGGTCGCCGGGGAGCTGTTTTTT
TRBV30	few	NA	TRBJ1-3	CAWSVRGSHTIYF	TGTGCCTGGAGTGTGAGGGGGAGCCACACCATATATTTT
TRBV7-2	NA	NA	TRBJ2-1	CASGHRGPSSEQFF	TGTGCCAGCGGCCATAGGGGCCCTTCCTCGGAGCAGTTCTTC
TRBV10-3	NA	TRBD1	TRBJ1-1	CAIRDRGTPEAFF	TGTGCCATCAGGGACAGGGGAACCCCTGAAGCTTTCTTT
TRBV19	NA	NA	TRBJ1-5	CASSWQGNSNQPQHF	TGTGCCAGTAGTTGGCAGGGCAATAGCAATCAGCCCCAGCATTTT
TRBV19	NA	TRBD2	TRBJ2-2	CASSLGLAGGRGGELFF	TGTGCCAGTAGTCTGGGACTAGCGGGAGGGCGGGGCGGGGAGCTGTTTTTT
TRBV5-6	medium-sized	NA	TRBJ1-2	CASSLAAGYNYGYTF	TGTGCCAGCAGCTTGGCAGCAGGATATAACTATGGCTACACCTTC
TRBV27	few	TRBD2	TRBJ2-7	CASSPRDYYEQYF	TGTGCCAGCAGTCCCCGGGACTACTACGAGCAGTACTTC
TRBV5-1	NA	TRBD1	TRBJ2-7	CASSWGQGDGEQYF	TGCGCCAGCAGCTGGGGACAGGGTGATGGCGAGCAGTACTTC